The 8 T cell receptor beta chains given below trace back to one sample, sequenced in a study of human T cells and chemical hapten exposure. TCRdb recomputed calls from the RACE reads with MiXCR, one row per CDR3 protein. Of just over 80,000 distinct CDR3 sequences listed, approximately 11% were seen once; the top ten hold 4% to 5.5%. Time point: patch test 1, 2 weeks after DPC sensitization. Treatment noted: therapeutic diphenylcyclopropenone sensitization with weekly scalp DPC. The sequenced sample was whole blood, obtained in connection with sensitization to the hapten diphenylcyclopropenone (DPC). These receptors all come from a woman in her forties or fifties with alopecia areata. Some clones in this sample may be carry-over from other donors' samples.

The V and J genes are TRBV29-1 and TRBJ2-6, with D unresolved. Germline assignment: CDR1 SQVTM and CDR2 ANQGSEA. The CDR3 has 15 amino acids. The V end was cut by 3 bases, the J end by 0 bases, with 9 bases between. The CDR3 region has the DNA TGCAGCGTTGATATATCAGGCTCTGGGGCCAACGTCCTGACTTTC. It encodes CSVDISGSGANVLTF.

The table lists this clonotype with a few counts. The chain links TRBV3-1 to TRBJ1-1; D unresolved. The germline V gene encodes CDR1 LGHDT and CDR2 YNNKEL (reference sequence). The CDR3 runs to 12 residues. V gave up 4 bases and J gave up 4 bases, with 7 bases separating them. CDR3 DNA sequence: TGTGCCAGCAGCCGGAGCCTCACTGAAGCTTTCTTT. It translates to CASSRSLTEAFF.

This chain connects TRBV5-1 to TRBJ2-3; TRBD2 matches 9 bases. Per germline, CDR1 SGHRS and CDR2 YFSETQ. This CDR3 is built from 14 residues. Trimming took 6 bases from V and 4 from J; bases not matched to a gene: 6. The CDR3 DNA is TGCGCCAGCATAGCGGGGGCTGGGCCAGATACGCAGTATTTT. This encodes CASIAGAGPDTQYF. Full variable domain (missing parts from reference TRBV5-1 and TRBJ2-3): KAGVTQTPRYLIKTRGQQVTLSCSPISGHRSVSWYQQTPGQGLQFLFEYFSETQRNKGNFPGRFSGRQFSNSRSEMNVSTLELGDSALYLCASIAGAGPDTQYFGPGTRLTVL.

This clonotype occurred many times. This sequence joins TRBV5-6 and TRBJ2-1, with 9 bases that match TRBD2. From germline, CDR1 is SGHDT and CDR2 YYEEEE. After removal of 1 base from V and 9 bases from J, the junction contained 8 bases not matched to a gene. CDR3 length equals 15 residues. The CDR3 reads CASSLYGGGVGEQFF. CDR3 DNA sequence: TGTGCCAGCAGCTTGTATGGCGGGGGGGTTGGTGAGCAGTTCTTC.

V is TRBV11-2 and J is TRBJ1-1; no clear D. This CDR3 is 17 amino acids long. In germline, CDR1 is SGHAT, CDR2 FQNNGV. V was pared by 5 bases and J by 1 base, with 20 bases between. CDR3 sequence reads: CASSPTRGPPGNTEAFF. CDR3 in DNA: TGTGCCAGCAGCCCCACCCGCGGTCCTCCCGGGAACACTGAAGCTTTCTTT.

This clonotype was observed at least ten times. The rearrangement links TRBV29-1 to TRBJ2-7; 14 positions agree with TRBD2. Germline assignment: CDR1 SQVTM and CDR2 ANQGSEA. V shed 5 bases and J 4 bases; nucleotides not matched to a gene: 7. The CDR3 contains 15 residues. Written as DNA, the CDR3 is TGCAGCGTTTTCGGGACTAGCGGGAGACAGTACGAGCAGTACTTC. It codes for CSVFGTSGRQYEQYF.

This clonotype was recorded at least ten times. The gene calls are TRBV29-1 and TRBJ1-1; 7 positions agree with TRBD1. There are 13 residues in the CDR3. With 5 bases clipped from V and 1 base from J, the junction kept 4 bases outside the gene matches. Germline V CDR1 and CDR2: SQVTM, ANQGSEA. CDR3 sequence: CSVLGQPNTEAFF. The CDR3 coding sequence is TGCAGCGTTCTGGGACAGCCGAACACTGAAGCTTTCTTT.

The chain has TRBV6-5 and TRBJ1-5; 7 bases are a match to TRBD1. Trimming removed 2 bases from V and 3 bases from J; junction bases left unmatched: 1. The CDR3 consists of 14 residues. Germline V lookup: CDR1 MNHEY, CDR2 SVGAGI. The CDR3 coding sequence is TGTGCCAGCAGTTACGGGACAGACAATCAGCCCCAGCATTTT. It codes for CASSYGTDNQPQHF.